This TCR beta chain was captured in a study of response to subunit inactivated influenza vaccine. Study conclusions and caveats: Authors suggested that a seasonal influenza vaccination recruits few new T cells each time.

Note on this clonotype: The antigen is unknown.

TCRdb passed the RT-PCR reads through MiXCR, listing each CDR3 protein once. The table has 500,000 or so distinct CDR3 sequences, approximately 16% seen once. Trimming removed 4 bases from V and 3 bases from J, with 7 bases in between. This CDR3 spans 13 amino acids. CDR1 and CDR2 (germline): SGHTS, YDEGEE. The chain joins TRBV5-8 to TRBJ2-2, with D hard to call. The TCR comes from a man between 50 and 69 years old who received an inactivated influenza vaccine. The sequenced sample was CD4+ T cells sorted from PBMCs, obtained less than 30 months after vaccination. CDR3: CASSRTYTGELFF. The CDR3 nucleotides are TGTGCCAGCAGCCGAACGTACACCGGGGAGCTGTTTTTT.